The TCR beta chain described here comes from a study of neurological immune-mediated disorders. Time point of the sample: longitudinal time-point 2. The unsorted libraries originated from 2 million PBMCs that had been stored at -80 C. The CDR3 covers 15 residues. Germline trimming cut 5 bases from V and 3 bases from J; bases unmatched to any gene: 4. This clonotype was recorded at least ten times. Each CDR3 protein is one row after TCRdb ran MiXCR on the 5' RACE reads. The sample holds approximately 89,000 distinct CDR3 sequences, roughly 13% seen once. The source material was PBMCs. This sequence joins TRBV12-3 or TRBV12-4 and TRBJ2-7; 13 bases map to TRBD2. This receptor was taken from a female donor with HTLV-1-associated myelopathy (HAM/TSP). This CDR3 is CASSTGTSGVYEQYF. The CDR3 nucleotides read TGTGCCAGCAGTACCGGGACTAGCGGGGTCTACGAGCAGTACTTC.